The 5 T cell receptor beta chains listed next were all sequenced from one sample in a study of a mutant IDH1 vaccine in newly diagnosed glioma. The sample's time point: week 11, during vaccination. With topical imiquimod, each dose of the vaccine consisted of 300 ug of mutant IDH1 20-mer peptide. No antigen has been identified for these receptors. Only in-frame clones appear in the TCRdb table, and some are missing; sequencing was by immunoSEQ multiplex PCR. The data contain roughly 130,000 clones, around 77% of them singletons. The sequencing used PBMCs, collected from a glioma patient whose treatment included an IDH1 peptide vaccine. The receptors originated from a man aged 40-49 years with glioma.

This rearrangement joins TRBV5-6 to TRBJ2-7; no clear D. Germline V gene sequence: CDR1 SGHDT, CDR2 YYEEEE. The CDR3 is 14 residues long. Trimming left V 0 bases short and J 2 bases short, with 9 bases between. As DNA, the CDR3 is TGTGCCAGCAGCTTGGCACAGACCACCTACGAGCAGTACTTC. Protein product: CASSLAQTTYEQYF.

The V call is TRBV6-6, the J call TRBJ2-7; the match to TRBD1 covers 12 bases. Germline V gene data show CDR1 as MNHNY and CDR2 as SVGAGI (reference sequence). The J segment lost 5 bases and the V segment lost 5 bases, leaving 4 bases of the junction unmatched. This CDR3 comprises 14 residues. The CDR3 DNA follows: TGTGCCAGCAGTCCCGGGACAGGGGGCCACGAGCAGTACTTC. Its protein is CASSPGTGGHEQYF.

The V gene is TRBV12-1, the J gene TRBJ2-5; TRBD1 reflects the table's D call only, with no check against the DNA. TRBV12-1 is a pseudogene. The CDR3 has 17 amino acids. The CDR3 DNA reads as TGTGCCAGCAGCTCCGGGACAGGCTTGGGGTGGTCAGAGACCCAGTACTTC. This encodes CASSSGTGLGWSETQYF.

The genes are TRBV7-2 and TRBJ1-3, with TRBD1 matching over 7 bases. CDR3 length: 15 residues. The ends lost 3 bases at V and 4 bases at J; junction bases unmatched: 6. Germline V gives CDR1 SGHTA, CDR2 FQGNSA. The CDR3 nucleotides are TGTGCCAGCAGCTTTCGTCCACAGGGGGGAAACACCATATATTTT. Protein sequence: CASSFRPQGGNTIYF.

Here the CDR3 DNA reads TGTGCCAGCAGCCGGACAGGGGGAGGGCTACCAACTAATGAAAAACTGTTTTTT. Amino acid sequence: CASSRTGGGLPTNEKLFF. The genes are TRBV4-2 and TRBJ1-4; 10 positions agree with TRBD1. CDR3 length equals 18 residues. The V gene's germline CDR1 is LGHNA and CDR2 YNFKEQ. The V segment lost 4 bases and the J segment 0 bases; nucleotides outside the gene matches: 8.